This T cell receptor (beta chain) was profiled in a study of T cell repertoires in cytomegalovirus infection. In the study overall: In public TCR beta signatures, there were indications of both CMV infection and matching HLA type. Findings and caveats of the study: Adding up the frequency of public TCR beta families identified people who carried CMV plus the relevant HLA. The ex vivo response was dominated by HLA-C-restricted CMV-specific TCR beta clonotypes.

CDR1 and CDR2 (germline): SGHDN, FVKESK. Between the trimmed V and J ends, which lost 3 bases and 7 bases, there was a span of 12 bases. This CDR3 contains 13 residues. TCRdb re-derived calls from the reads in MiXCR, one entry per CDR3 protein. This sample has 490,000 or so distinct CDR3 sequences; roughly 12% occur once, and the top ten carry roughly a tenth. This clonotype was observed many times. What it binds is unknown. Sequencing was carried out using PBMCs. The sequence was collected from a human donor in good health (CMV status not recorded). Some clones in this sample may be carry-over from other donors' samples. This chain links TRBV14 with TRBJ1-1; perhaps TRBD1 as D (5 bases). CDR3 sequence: CASSHKGSREAFF. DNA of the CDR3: TGTGCCAGCAGCCATAAGGGGTCCCGTGAAGCTTTCTTT.